These 15 T cell receptor beta chains came from one sample sequenced in a study of shared clonotypes between healthy human individuals. The method was immunoSEQ multiplex PCR; TCRdb's version includes in-frame clones alone and lacks a portion of them. The sample includes about 510,000 clones, 75% to 80% of them seen just once. Source material: PBMCs. These receptors originate from a woman aged 40 to 50 in good health. Some clones in this sample may be carry-over from other donors' samples.

The chain recombines TRBV5-1 with TRBJ2-7, with 11 bases matching TRBD1. After removal of 3 bases from V and 5 bases from J, the junction contained 4 bases not matched to a gene. The CDR3 totals 14 residues. CDR1 is SGHRS, CDR2 YFSETQ, per germline. In nucleotides, the CDR3 is TGCGCCAGCAGCTCGGAGGGACAGGGGGACGAGCAGTACTTC. It is translated as CASSSEGQGDEQYF.

The table lists this clone with a count of one. V and J are TRBV19 and TRBJ2-7; unclear D gene. Trimming stripped 5 bases from V and 11 bases from J, with 22 bases between. The CDR3 consists of 14 residues. Germline loops: CDR1 LNHDA, CDR2 SQIVND (reference sequence). The CDR3 loop reads CASSPRAALKPKYF. The CDR3 DNA is TGTGCCAGTAGTCCCCGTGCAGCCCTCAAGCCCAAGTACTTC.

This chain joins TRBV28 and TRBJ1-2, with a tentative D call TRBD1 (6 bases). Trimming took 3 bases from V and 0 from J, leaving 17 bases between them. The CDR3 runs to 17 residues. Germline assignment: CDR1 MDHEN and CDR2 SYDVKM. The CDR3 DNA reads TGTGCCAGCAGTTTGTCGACAGGAAGCGTAGCTAACTATGGCTACACCTTC. It translates to CASSLSTGSVANYGYTF.

The chain combines TRBV20-1 with TRBJ2-7; D ambiguous. From germline, CDR1 is DFQATT and CDR2 SNEGSKA (reference sequence). V lost 1 base and J lost 4, with 5 bases in between. The CDR3 consists of 11 residues. The CDR3, as DNA: TGCAGTGCTAGAGTCCCTTACGAGCAGTACTTC. It codes for CSARVPYEQYF.

The chain links TRBV19 to TRBJ2-4; D gene uncertain. V dropped 7 bases and J dropped 0 bases, with 10 bases sitting between them. Germline CDR1 LNHDA, CDR2 SQIVND (reference sequence). The CDR3 runs to 14 residues. CDR3 coding DNA: TGTGCCAGTACCCAGGTGGGAGCCAAAAACATTCAGTACTTC. Protein: CASTQVGAKNIQYF. Full variable domain (remainder filled in from reference TRBV19 and TRBJ2-4): DGGITQSPKYLFRKEGQNVTLSCEQNLNHDAMYWYRQDPGQGLRLIYYSQIVNDFQKGDIAEGYSVSREKKESFPLTVTSAQKNPTAFYLCASTQVGAKNIQYFGAGTRLSVL.

The rearrangement uses TRBV10-3 and TRBJ2-7; 8 nucleotides match TRBD1. The CDR3 runs to 14 residues. The germline CDR1 and CDR2 sequences are ENHRY and SYGVKD. V was pared by 5 bases and J by 0 bases, with 3 bases of the junction left unmatched. In DNA form, the CDR3 reads TGTGCCATCAGTCGCGGACAGGGCTCCTACGAGCAGTACTTC. Encoded protein: CAISRGQGSYEQYF.

The CDR3 DNA is TGTGCCAGCAGCCCGGGACTAGCGGGCCCCAGCTCCTACAATGAGCAGTTCTTC. It is translated as CASSPGLAGPSSYNEQFF. The rearrangement links TRBV7-3 to TRBJ2-1; the match to TRBD2 covers 12 bases. Germline CDR1 is SGHTA and CDR2 is FQGTGA. This CDR3 comprises 18 residues. Trimming took 5 bases from V and 0 from J; bases not matched to a gene: 8.

The chain recombines TRBV5-4 with TRBJ2-5; 8 nucleotides align to TRBD2. The V gene's germline CDR1 is SGHNT and CDR2 YYREEE (reference sequence). Losses at the gene ends were 0 bases for V and 1 base for J; bases not matched to a gene: 8. The length of the CDR3 is 17 residues. CDR3 DNA sequence: TGTGCCAGCAGCTTGGACCCGAGCGGGAGAGGCCAAGAGACCCAGTACTTC. It codes for CASSLDPSGRGQETQYF.

The chain links TRBV9 to TRBJ2-7; D perhaps matches TRBD2 (6 bases). The V end was cut by 4 bases, the J end by 2 bases, with 13 bases between. The CDR3 spans 14 residues. CDR1 and CDR2 from the germline V gene are SGDLS and YYNGEE. CDR3: CASSPRDFTYEQYF. The CDR3 DNA is TGTGCCAGCAGCCCCCGGGACTTTACCTACGAGCAGTACTTC.

This chain connects TRBV15 to TRBJ2-3; possible D gene TRBD2, 6 bases. Trimming removed 4 bases from V and 6 bases from J, with 11 bases in between. Germline CDR1 and CDR2: LNHNV and YYDKDF (reference sequence). CDR3 length: 13 residues. CDR3 region: CATSTSVGDTQYF. CDR3 nucleotides: TGTGCCACCAGCACTAGCGTTGGGGATACGCAGTATTTT.

V gene TRBV28 combines with J gene TRBJ2-2; perhaps TRBD1 as D (5 bases). V was shortened by 6 bases and J by 6 bases, with 8 bases between the two germline ends. The CDR3 length is 12 residues. Germline CDR1 is MDHEN and CDR2 is SYDVKM. Here the CDR3 DNA reads TGTGCCAGCAGGGCAGGGCCCGGGGAGCTGTTTTTT. It encodes CASRAGPGELFF. The variable domain in full, completed from reference TRBV28 and TRBJ2-2, reads DVKVTQSSRYLVKRTGEKVFLECVQDMDHENMFWYRQDPGLGLRLIYFSYDVKMKEKGDIPEGYSVSREKKERFSLILESASTNQTSMYLCASRAGPGELFFGEGSRLTVL.

The chain couples TRBV28 to TRBJ2-7, with D tentatively TRBD1 (5 bases). CDR3 length equals 11 residues. V was clipped by 7 bases and J by 5 bases, with 9 bases between them. The germline CDR1 and CDR2 sequences are MDHEN and SYDVKM. The CDR3 loop is CASTGYDEQYF. The CDR3 nucleotides read TGTGCCAGCACAGGGTACGACGAGCAGTACTTC.

Of note for this clone: The same CDR3 arises from other DNA sequences in this sample as well. The rearrangement links TRBV7-9 to TRBJ1-2; D unclear. The CDR3 consists of 14 residues. Per germline, CDR1 SEHNR and CDR2 FQNEAQ (reference sequence). Trimming removed 5 bases from V and 0 bases from J, with 10 bases in between. The CDR3 loop reads CASSPGGANYGYTF. The CDR3 DNA is TGTGCCAGCAGCCCAGGTGGAGCTAACTATGGCTACACCTTC.

This rearrangement joins TRBV6-5 to TRBJ1-1; tentatively, D is TRBD1 (5 bases). The CDR3 is 16 residues long. CDR1 and CDR2 (germline): MNHEY, SVGAGI. Deletions cut 2 bases from V and 8 bases from J, with 21 bases between. CDR3 protein: CASSYGGGGFSREAFF. CDR3 DNA sequence: TGTGCCAGCAGTTACGGGGGGGGAGGGTTTTCGCGCGAAGCTTTCTTT.

V and J are TRBV4-1 and TRBJ2-4, with TRBD2 matching 12 bases. This CDR3 has 16 residues. The germline V gene encodes CDR1 MGHRA and CDR2 YSYEKL. The junction had 7 bases not matched to a gene; V was cut back by 2 bases and J by 8 bases. Here the CDR3 DNA reads TGCGCCAGCAGCCAAACGGGACTAGCGGGTGGCGACATTCAGTACTTC. Encoded protein: CASSQTGLAGGDIQYF.